A selection of T cell receptor beta chains follows, all from one sample in a study of PD-1 blockade in classical Hodgkin lymphoma. TCRdb keeps only in-frame clones here, not all; method: immunoSEQ multiplex PCR. The table records about 64,000 clones, more than 80% of them present only once. Sequenced material: peripheral blood mononuclear cells (PBMCs), taken before the fourth cycle of nivolumab. These receptors originate from a human donor with classical Hodgkin lymphoma. Each CDR3 is given with its conserved first and last residue. The order of the fields is V gene, clone size, CDR3 protein. Size is stated for part of the rows, as once, few or many counts, or as a class when the clone is expanded.

v_call: TRBV10-1; clone_size: NA; cdr3_aa: CASSGQGNTDTQYF
v_call: TRBV25-1; clone_size: NA; cdr3_aa: CASIGGPNTGELFF
v_call: TRBV4-1; clone_size: NA; cdr3_aa: CASSHLPLRGETQYF
v_call: TRBV5-4; clone_size: once; cdr3_aa: CASSLAGTGGYEQYF
v_call: TRBV2; clone_size: NA; cdr3_aa: CASLVPLPYEQYF
v_call: TRBV27; clone_size: NA; cdr3_aa: CASSHGTGSQPQHF
v_call: TRBV2; clone_size: NA; cdr3_aa: CASSGQVTYEQYF
v_call: TRBV4-1; clone_size: NA; cdr3_aa: CASSQEFGTSNAYEQYF
v_call: TRBV7-9; clone_size: once; cdr3_aa: CASSLGRVGSYEQYF
v_call: TRBV6-6; clone_size: NA; cdr3_aa: CASSYSRSGKSEKLFF
v_call: TRBV15; clone_size: NA; cdr3_aa: CATTGGDTGELFF
v_call: TRBV27; clone_size: NA; cdr3_aa: CASSLGLVYEQYF
v_call: TRBV4-1; clone_size: once; cdr3_aa: CASSPYLTDRYGYTF
v_call: TRBV29-1; clone_size: NA; cdr3_aa: CSVGWEGEKLFF
v_call: TRBV19; clone_size: NA; cdr3_aa: CASSIRDRDTGELFF
v_call: TRBV5-1; clone_size: NA; cdr3_aa: CASKGSGGPNTGELFF
v_call: TRBV27; clone_size: once; cdr3_aa: CASSFRPGTSGSAYEQYF
v_call: TRBV27; clone_size: few; cdr3_aa: CASSLDPNYGYTF
v_call: TRBV4-2; clone_size: NA; cdr3_aa: CASSQDLGGLGEKLFF
v_call: TRBV5-5; clone_size: NA; cdr3_aa: CASSVLGQKDSEQYF
v_call: TRBV6-1; clone_size: NA; cdr3_aa: CASVFGVGTEAFF
v_call: TRBV5-1; clone_size: NA; cdr3_aa: CASSLDQGVYYGYTF
v_call: TRBV28; clone_size: NA; cdr3_aa: CASSLNSGGLPSYEQYF
v_call: TRBV2; clone_size: NA; cdr3_aa: CASSMDRYQETQYF
v_call: TRBV7-6; clone_size: NA; cdr3_aa: CASSPPSGQGAYEQYF
v_call: TRBV18; clone_size: NA; cdr3_aa: CASSLGLVHSYEQYF
v_call: TRBV10-3; clone_size: NA; cdr3_aa: CAIGKVEKGREQFF
v_call: TRBV27; clone_size: NA; cdr3_aa: CASWGGGYGYTF
v_call: TRBV4-1; clone_size: NA; cdr3_aa: CASSPLGGTENTGELFF
v_call: TRBV6-1; clone_size: NA; cdr3_aa: CASSGRTSGIAHEQFF
v_call: TRBV2; clone_size: few; cdr3_aa: CAAGNTRHYEQYF
v_call: TRBV19; clone_size: NA; cdr3_aa: CASSIYRGGQPQHF
v_call: TRBV2; clone_size: NA; cdr3_aa: CASRPSGVGGQPQHF
v_call: TRBV14; clone_size: NA; cdr3_aa: CASSQLQGALGEQFF
v_call: TRBV18; clone_size: NA; cdr3_aa: CASSPGREYGYTF
v_call: TRBV7-9; clone_size: NA; cdr3_aa: CASSLGSGGAVSYEQYF
v_call: TRBV11-1; clone_size: NA; cdr3_aa: CASTWDSGINEQFF
v_call: TRBV5-1; clone_size: NA; cdr3_aa: CASRTGWTDTQYF
v_call: TRBV21-1; clone_size: NA; cdr3_aa: CASARAGDTDTQYF
v_call: TRBV21-1; clone_size: NA; cdr3_aa: CASSKDPGTEQFF
v_call: TRBV29-1; clone_size: NA; cdr3_aa: CSVQSTDTQYF
v_call: TRBV2; clone_size: NA; cdr3_aa: CALQQGVDTQYF
v_call: TRBV29-1; clone_size: NA; cdr3_aa: CSVLSGGSNQPQHF
v_call: TRBV5-1; clone_size: NA; cdr3_aa: CASSSLPGDTQYF
v_call: TRBV27; clone_size: once; cdr3_aa: CASSPGLAGVKKETQYF
v_call: TRBV11-1; clone_size: medium-sized; cdr3_aa: CASRSGLHYEQYF
v_call: TRBV19; clone_size: NA; cdr3_aa: CASSIDGTNEQFF
v_call: TRBV27; clone_size: NA; cdr3_aa: CASSLGGLGYEQYF
v_call: TRBV6-1; clone_size: few; cdr3_aa: CASSGPGQHQPQHF
v_call: TRBV19; clone_size: NA; cdr3_aa: CASSLFGSTDTQYF
v_call: TRBV5-1; clone_size: NA; cdr3_aa: CASKGLAHQSYHNEQFF
v_call: TRBV9; clone_size: NA; cdr3_aa: CASSPSPGTTGNTIYF
v_call: TRBV6-1; clone_size: NA; cdr3_aa: CASRVSDRARDTQYF
v_call: TRBV7-8; clone_size: NA; cdr3_aa: CASSPKQGMVSNTEAFF